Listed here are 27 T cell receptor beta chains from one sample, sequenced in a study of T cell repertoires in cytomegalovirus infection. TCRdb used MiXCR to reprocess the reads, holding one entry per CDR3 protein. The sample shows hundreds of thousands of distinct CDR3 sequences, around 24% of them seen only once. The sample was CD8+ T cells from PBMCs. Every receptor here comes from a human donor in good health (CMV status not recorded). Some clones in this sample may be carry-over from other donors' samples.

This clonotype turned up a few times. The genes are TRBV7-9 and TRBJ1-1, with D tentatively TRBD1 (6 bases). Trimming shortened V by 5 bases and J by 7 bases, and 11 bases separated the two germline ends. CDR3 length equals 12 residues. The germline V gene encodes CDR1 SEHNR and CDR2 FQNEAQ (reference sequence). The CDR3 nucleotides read TGTGCCAGCAGCCCAGGGGAGGGTGAAGCTTTCTTT. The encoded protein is CASSPGEGEAFF. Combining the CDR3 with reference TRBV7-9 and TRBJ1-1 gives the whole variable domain DTGVSQNPRHKITKRGQNVTFRCDPISEHNRLYWYRQTLGQGPEFLTYFQNEAQLEKSRLLSDRFSAERPKGSFSTLEIQRTEQGDSAMYLCASSPGEGEAFFGQGTRLTVV.

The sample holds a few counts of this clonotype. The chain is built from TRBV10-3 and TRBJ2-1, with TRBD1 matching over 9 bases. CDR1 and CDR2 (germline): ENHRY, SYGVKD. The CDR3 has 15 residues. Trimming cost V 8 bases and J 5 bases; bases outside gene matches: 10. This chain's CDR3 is CAIGDRDWSNNEQFF. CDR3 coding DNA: TGTGCCATCGGGGACAGGGATTGGAGTAACAATGAGCAGTTCTTC.

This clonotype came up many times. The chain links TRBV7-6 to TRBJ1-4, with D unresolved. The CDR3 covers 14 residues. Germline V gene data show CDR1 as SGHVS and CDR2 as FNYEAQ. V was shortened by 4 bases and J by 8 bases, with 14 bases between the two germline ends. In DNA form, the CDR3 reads TGTGCCAGCAGCTCTTACAGCGCCAGGGAAAAACTGTTTTTT. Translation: CASSSYSAREKLFF.

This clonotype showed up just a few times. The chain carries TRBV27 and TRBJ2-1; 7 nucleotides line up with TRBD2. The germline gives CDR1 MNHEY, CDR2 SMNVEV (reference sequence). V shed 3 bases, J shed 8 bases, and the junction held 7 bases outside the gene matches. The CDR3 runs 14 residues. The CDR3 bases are TGTGCCAGCAGTTTGGAGCGGGGCCACCATGAGCAGTTCTTC. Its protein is CASSLERGHHEQFF.

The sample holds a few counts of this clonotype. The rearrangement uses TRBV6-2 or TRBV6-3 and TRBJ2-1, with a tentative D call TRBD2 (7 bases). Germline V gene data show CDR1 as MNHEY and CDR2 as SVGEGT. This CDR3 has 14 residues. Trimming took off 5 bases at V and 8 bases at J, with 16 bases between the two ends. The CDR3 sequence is CASSRWGGRYEQFF. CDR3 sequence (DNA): TGTGCCAGCAGTCGATGGGGGGGCCGCTATGAGCAGTTCTTC.

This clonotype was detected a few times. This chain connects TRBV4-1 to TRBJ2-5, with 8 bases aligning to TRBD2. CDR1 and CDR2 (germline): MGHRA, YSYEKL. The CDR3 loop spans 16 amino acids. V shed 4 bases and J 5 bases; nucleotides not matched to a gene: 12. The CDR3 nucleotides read TGCGCCAGCAGCCCCTCGGGACTAGGAGAGGCGGAGACCCAGTACTTC. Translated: CASSPSGLGEAETQYF.

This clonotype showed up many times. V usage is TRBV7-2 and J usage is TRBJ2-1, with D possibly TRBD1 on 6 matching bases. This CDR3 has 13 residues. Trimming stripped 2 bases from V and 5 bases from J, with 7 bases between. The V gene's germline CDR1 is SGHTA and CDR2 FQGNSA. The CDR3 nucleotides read TGTGCCAGCAGCTTAAACAGGGACAATGAGCAGTTCTTC. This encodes CASSLNRDNEQFF.

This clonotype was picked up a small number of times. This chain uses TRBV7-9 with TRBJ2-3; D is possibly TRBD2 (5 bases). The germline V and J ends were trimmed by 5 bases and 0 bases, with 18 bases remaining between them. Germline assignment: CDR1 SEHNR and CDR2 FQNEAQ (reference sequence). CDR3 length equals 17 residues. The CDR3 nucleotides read TGTGCCAGCAGCAACCCGCCCCGACTACCTAGCACAGATACGCAGTATTTT. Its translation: CASSNPPRLPSTDTQYF.

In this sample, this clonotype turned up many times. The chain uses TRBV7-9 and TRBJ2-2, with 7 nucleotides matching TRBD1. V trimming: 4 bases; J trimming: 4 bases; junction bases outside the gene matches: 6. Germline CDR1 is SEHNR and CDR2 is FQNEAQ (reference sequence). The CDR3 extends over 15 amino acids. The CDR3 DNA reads TGTGCCAGCAGCTCCGACAGGGCGGGCACCGGGGAGCTGTTTTTT. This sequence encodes CASSSDRAGTGELFF.

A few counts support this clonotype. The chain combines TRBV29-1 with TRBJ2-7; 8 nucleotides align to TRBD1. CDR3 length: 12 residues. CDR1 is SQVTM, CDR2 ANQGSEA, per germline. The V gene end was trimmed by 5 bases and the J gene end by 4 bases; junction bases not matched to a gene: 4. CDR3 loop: CSVPGGVYEQYF. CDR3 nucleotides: TGCAGCGTTCCAGGGGGCGTATACGAGCAGTACTTC.

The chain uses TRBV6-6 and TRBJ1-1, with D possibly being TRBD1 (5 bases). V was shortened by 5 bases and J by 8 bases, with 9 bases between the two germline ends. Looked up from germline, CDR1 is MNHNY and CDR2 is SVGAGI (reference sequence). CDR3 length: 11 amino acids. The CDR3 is CASSARDEAFF. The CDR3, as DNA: TGTGCCAGCAGTGCCCGGGACGAAGCTTTCTTT.

CDR3 loop: CASSPLRQGGVEAFF. CDR3 sequence (DNA): TGTGCCAGCTCACCGCTTCGACAGGGAGGGGTGGAAGCTTTCTTT. J is TRBJ1-1 and V is TRBV18, with TRBD1 matching over 7 bases. J gave up 8 bases and V 3 bases, and 12 bases lay outside the gene matches. The CDR3 spans 15 residues. Germline V gives CDR1 KGHSH, CDR2 LQKENI.

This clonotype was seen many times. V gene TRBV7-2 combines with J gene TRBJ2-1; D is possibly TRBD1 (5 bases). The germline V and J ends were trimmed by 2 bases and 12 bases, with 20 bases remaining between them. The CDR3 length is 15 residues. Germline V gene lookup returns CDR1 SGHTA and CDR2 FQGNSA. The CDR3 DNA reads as TGTGCCAGCAGCTTAACAGGCGTCAGGGTCAAAGGGCAGTTCTTC. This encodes CASSLTGVRVKGQFF.

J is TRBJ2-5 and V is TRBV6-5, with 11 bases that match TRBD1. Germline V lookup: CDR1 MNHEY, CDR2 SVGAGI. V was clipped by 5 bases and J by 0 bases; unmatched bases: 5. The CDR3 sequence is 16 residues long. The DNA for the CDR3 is TGTGCCAGCAGTCGCGGGACAGGGGGGTACCAAGAGACCCAGTACTTC. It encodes CASSRGTGGYQETQYF.

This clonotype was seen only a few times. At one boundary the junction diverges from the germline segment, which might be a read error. The CDR3 DNA follows: TGTGTCAGCAGCTTAGGAGGACAGGTAGCGGGCTACACCTTC. As protein: CVSSLGGQVAGYTF. The chain combines TRBV7-6 with TRBJ1-2, with 7 bases matching TRBD1. CDR1 is SGHVS, CDR2 FNYEAQ, per germline. CDR3 length equals 14 residues.

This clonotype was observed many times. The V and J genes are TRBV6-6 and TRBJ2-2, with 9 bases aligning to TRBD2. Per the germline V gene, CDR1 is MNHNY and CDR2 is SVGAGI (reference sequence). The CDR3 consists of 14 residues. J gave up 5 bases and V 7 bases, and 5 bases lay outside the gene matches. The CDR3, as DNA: TGTGCCAGCAATCTAGCGGGGTATACCGGGGAGCTGTTTTTT. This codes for CASNLAGYTGELFF.

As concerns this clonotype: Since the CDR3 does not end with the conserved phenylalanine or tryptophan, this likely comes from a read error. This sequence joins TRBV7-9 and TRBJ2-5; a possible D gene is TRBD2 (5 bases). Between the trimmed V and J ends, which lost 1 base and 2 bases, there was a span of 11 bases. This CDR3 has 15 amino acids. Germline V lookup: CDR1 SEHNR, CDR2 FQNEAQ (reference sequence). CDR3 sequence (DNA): TGTGCCAGCAGCTTAGGGCCGGGAAATCAAGAGACCCAGTACTCC. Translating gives CASSLGPGNQETQYS.

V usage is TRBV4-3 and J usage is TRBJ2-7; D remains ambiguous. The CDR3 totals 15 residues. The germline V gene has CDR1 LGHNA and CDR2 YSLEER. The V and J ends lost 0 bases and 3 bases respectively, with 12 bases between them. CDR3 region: CASSQEGDNLYEQYF. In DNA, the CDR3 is TGCGCCAGCAGCCAAGAGGGTGACAATCTCTACGAGCAGTACTTC.

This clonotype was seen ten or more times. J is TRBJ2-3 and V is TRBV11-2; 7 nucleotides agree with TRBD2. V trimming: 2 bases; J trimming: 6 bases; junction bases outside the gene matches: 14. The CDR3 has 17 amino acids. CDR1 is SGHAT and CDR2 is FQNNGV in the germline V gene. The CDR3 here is CASSLNSPQLLADTQYF. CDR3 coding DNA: TGTGCCAGCAGCTTAAACTCCCCCCAACTACTAGCGGATACGCAGTATTTT.

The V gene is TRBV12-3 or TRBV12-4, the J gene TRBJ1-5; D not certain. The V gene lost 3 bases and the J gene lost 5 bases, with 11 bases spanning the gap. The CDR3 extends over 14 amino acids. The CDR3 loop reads CASSFGEKHQPQHF. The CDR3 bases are TGTGCCAGCAGTTTTGGGGAAAAACATCAGCCCCAGCATTTT.

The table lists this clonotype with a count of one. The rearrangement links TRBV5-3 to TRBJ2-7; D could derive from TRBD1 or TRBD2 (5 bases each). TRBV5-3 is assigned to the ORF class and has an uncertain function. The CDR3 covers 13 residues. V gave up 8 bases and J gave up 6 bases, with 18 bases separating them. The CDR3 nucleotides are TGTGCCAGCATTGGGGGAGCCCTCGGCGAGCAGTACTTC. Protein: CASIGGALGEQYF.

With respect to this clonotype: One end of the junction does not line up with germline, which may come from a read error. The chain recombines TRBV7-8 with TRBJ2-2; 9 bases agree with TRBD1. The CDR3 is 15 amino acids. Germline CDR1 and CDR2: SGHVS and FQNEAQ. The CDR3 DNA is TGTGTCAGCAGCTCCGGACAGGGGAGCACCGGGGAGCTGTTTTTT. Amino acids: CVSSSGQGSTGELFF.

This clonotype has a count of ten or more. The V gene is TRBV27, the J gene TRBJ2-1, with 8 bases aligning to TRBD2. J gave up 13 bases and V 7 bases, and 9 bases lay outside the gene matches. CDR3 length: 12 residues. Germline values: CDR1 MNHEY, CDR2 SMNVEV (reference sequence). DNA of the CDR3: TGTGCCAGCACCGGGGATGGGACTAGACAGTTCTTC. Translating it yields CASTGDGTRQFF.

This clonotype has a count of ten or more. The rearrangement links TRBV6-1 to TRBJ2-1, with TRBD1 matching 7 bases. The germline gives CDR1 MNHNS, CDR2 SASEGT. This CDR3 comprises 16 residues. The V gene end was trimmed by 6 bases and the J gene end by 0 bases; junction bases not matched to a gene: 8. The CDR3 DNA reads TGTGCCAGCAGGGACAGGCTGTCACGCTCCTACAATGAGCAGTTCTTC. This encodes CASRDRLSRSYNEQFF.

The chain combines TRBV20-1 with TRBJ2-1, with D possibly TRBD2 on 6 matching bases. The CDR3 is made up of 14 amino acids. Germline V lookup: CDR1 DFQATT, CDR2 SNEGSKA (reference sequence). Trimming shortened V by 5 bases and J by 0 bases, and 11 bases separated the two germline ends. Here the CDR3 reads CSARRGTSYNEQFF. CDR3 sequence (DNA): TGCAGTGCTCGTCGGGGGACCTCCTACAATGAGCAGTTCTTC.

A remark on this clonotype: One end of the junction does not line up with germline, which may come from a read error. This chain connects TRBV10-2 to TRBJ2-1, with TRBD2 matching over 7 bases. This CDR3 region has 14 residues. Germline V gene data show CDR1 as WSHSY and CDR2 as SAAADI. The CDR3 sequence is CASRSSGAYKEQFF. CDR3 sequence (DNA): TGCGCCAGCAGATCAAGCGGGGCCTACAAGGAGCAGTTCTTC.

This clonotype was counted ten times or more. The CDR3 DNA follows: TGTGCCAGCAGCTTAACCCGACAGGCTGGCTACACCTTC. Its protein is CASSLTRQAGYTF. The V call is TRBV7-6, the J call TRBJ1-2; a weak D match, TRBD1 (6 bases). V lost 2 bases, J lost 7 bases, and 11 bases lay in between. CDR3 length: 13 residues. From germline, CDR1 is SGHVS and CDR2 FNYEAQ.